Shown below are 18 T cell receptor beta chains from a single sample sequenced in a study of identical twins (dated by TCRdb to the mid-2010s). The library relied on 5' RACE. Instrument used: Illumina HiSeq 2000. In-frame beta chains were kept once TCRdb had trimmed the public reads at Q25 with fastp and called clones with MiXCR. When rows share a CDR3 protein, they turn into one entry using the most common DNA and genes. This sample gives about 890,000 distinct CDR3 sequences in total; about 12% of them show up just once. Clones ranked in the top ten supply roughly 1.6% of the sample. A further study also used this sample, focusing on yellow fever vaccine responses in identical twins.

The sequencing sample was made of PBMCs. Every receptor here comes from a woman younger than 35 in good health.

The rearrangement uses TRBV12-3 or TRBV12-4 and TRBJ2-5; TRBD2 matches 8 bases. This CDR3 spans 17 amino acids. With 6 bases clipped from V and 0 bases from J, the junction kept 12 bases outside the gene matches. The CDR3 protein is CASSRTPRLAYQETQYF. DNA of the CDR3: TGTGCCAGCAGCCGAACCCCGCGACTAGCGTACCAAGAGACCCAGTACTTC.

This clonotype was observed a few times. The chain recombines TRBV5-1 with TRBJ1-6; D remains ambiguous. The CDR3 spans 12 residues. CDR1 SGHRS and CDR2 YFSETQ come from the germline V gene. Trimming left V 4 bases short and J 11 bases short, with 10 bases between. CDR3 in amino acids: CASSETGTPLHF. In DNA form, the CDR3 reads TGCGCCAGCAGCGAGACGGGAACACCCCTCCACTTT.

This clonotype has more than one count but fewer than ten. This chain joins TRBV4-1 and TRBJ1-1; maybe TRBD1 (5 bases). V shed 3 bases and J shed 6 bases, with 11 bases lying between them. The CDR3 spans 13 residues. CDR1 and CDR2 (germline): MGHRA, YSYEKL. The CDR3 reads CASSHRGAAEAFF. CDR3 bases: TGCGCCAGCAGCCACCGAGGGGCCGCTGAAGCTTTCTTT.

The table lists this clonotype with a few counts. This rearrangement joins TRBV11-2 to TRBJ2-3; 8 nucleotides agree with TRBD2. Per germline, CDR1 SGHAT and CDR2 FQNNGV. CDR3 size: 17 residues. Trimming cost V 5 bases and J 1 base; bases outside gene matches: 11. CDR3 nucleotide sequence: TGTGCCAGCAGCGCTCTAATTCTAGCGGGCCGCACAGATACGCAGTATTTT. This encodes CASSALILAGRTDTQYF.

The genes are TRBV21-1 and TRBJ1-1; the table's D call, TRBD1, has no DNA check behind it. TRBV21-1 has pseudogene status. The CDR3 is made up of 13 amino acids. This chain's CDR3 is CASSPPREIEAFF. The CDR3 coding sequence is TGTGCCAGCAGCCCGCCCCGGGAGATTGAAGCTTTCTTT.

On this clonotype: This could be a read error, since a much larger clone is one nucleotide away. The chain employs TRBV12-3 or TRBV12-4 and TRBJ2-1, with 11 nucleotides matching TRBD2. This CDR3 spans 16 amino acids. CDR3 coding DNA: TGTGCCAGCAGTTTATGGCTAGCGGGAGGAAGCAATGAGCGGTTCTTC. Amino acids: CASSLWLAGGSNERFF.

The CDR3 DNA is TGTGCCAGCAGCTTAGTTTACATTCGGGAAAACTACGAGCAGTACTTC. Its translation: CASSLVYIRENYEQYF. The gene calls are TRBV7-8 and TRBJ2-7, with D possibly matching TRBD2 (5 bases). V lost 1 base, J lost 3 bases, and 16 bases lay in between. The CDR3 runs 16 residues. Germline CDR1 SGHVS, CDR2 FQNEAQ. The entire variable domain, with the rest obtained from reference TRBV7-8 and TRBJ2-7, is as follows: GAGVSQSPRYKVAKRGQDVALRCDPISGHVSLFWYQQALGQGPEFLTYFQNEAQLDKSGLPSDRFFAERPEGSVSTLKIQRTQQEDSAVYLCASSLVYIRENYEQYFGPGTRLTVT.

The chain is built from TRBV12-3 or TRBV12-4 and TRBJ1-4; TRBD1 matches at 7 bases. The CDR3 extends over 14 amino acids. V shed 6 bases and J 7 bases; nucleotides not matched to a gene: 8. The CDR3 is CASSYRGVSEKLFF. DNA of the CDR3: TGTGCCAGCAGCTACAGGGGTGTGAGTGAAAAACTGTTTTTT.

The table lists this clonotype with a few counts. V gene TRBV10-3 combines with J gene TRBJ2-3, with 7 bases that match TRBD1. Germline CDR1 reads ENHRY; CDR2 reads SYGVKD. The CDR3 is 15 residues long. J gave up 0 bases and V 6 bases, and 6 bases lay outside the gene matches. CDR3 region: CAISLGQASTDTQYF. The CDR3 bases are TGTGCCATCAGCCTTGGACAGGCGAGCACAGATACGCAGTATTTT.

The chain is built from TRBV12-3 or TRBV12-4 and TRBJ1-1; unclear D gene. V dropped 6 bases and J dropped 1 base, with 15 bases sitting between them. The CDR3 runs to 15 residues. CDR3 DNA sequence: TGTGCCAGCAGCCCCTTTGACATGTCGAACACTGAAGCTTTCTTT. It encodes CASSPFDMSNTEAFF.

This chain joins TRBV2 and TRBJ2-3, with a tentative D call TRBD1 (6 bases). Trimming took 5 bases from V and 2 from J, leaving 14 bases between them. The germline V gene has CDR1 SNHLY and CDR2 FYNNEI. The CDR3 has 15 residues. CDR3 sequence (DNA): TGTGCCAGCAGTAAACAAACAGGGACCACAGATACGCAGTATTTT. Translating gives CASSKQTGTTDTQYF.

This clonotype was observed a few times. The chain employs TRBV2 and TRBJ2-1; 11 bases map to TRBD1. The V gene end was trimmed by 10 bases and the J gene end by 6 bases; junction bases not matched to a gene: 8. CDR3 length: 14 residues. Per the germline V gene, CDR1 is SNHLY and CDR2 is FYNNEI. CDR3 DNA sequence: TGTGCCACCTTCGGGACAGGGGGGTTCAATGAGCAGTTCTTC. It codes for CATFGTGGFNEQFF. Full variable domain (rest looked up from reference TRBV2 and TRBJ2-1): EPEVTQTPSHQVTQMGQEVILRCVPISNHLYFYWYRQILGQKVEFLVSFYNNEISEKSEIFDDQFSVERPDGSNFTLKIRSTKLEDSAMYFCATFGTGGFNEQFFGPGTRLTVL.

The J gene is TRBJ1-1, the V gene TRBV14; D remains unclear. Germline loops: CDR1 SGHDN, CDR2 FVKESK. This CDR3 contains 13 residues. The V gene lost 5 bases and the J gene lost 5 bases, with 12 bases spanning the gap. The chain's CDR3 is CASSIFFRTEAFF. CDR3 coding DNA: TGTGCCAGCAGCATTTTCTTCCGGACTGAAGCTTTCTTT. The complete variable domain, with remaining parts taken from reference TRBV14 and TRBJ1-1, reads EAGVTQFPSHSVIEKGQTVTLRCDPISGHDNLYWYRRVMGKEIKFLLHFVKESKQDESGMPNNRFLAERTGGTYSTLKVQPAELEDSGVYFCASSIFFRTEAFFGQGTRLTVV.

This clonotype has just a few counts. The chain carries TRBV6-5 and TRBJ2-1; TRBD2 matches 11 bases. Germline V gene data show CDR1 as MNHEY and CDR2 as SVGAGI. Trimming at V came to 2 bases and at J to 10 bases, leaving 13 bases not matched to a gene. This CDR3 has 17 residues. The CDR3 sequence is CASSYRPVRGTSGEQFF. DNA for the CDR3: TGTGCCAGCAGTTACCGCCCCGTCCGAGGGACTAGCGGAGAGCAGTTCTTC.

The table lists this clonotype with a count of one. The rearrangement uses TRBV10-3 and TRBJ2-1; 9 positions match TRBD2. In germline, CDR1 is ENHRY, CDR2 SYGVKD. The length of the CDR3 is 15 residues. The ends lost 3 bases at V and 4 bases at J; junction bases unmatched: 4. The CDR3 region has the DNA TGTGCCATCAGTGACGCTAGCGGGAATTACAATGAGCAGTTCTTC. Amino acid sequence: CAISDASGNYNEQFF.

This chain connects TRBV6-5 to TRBJ2-6; D remains ambiguous. The CDR3 is 17 amino acids. From germline, CDR1 is MNHEY and CDR2 SVGAGI. Trimming pared 3 bases from V and 0 bases from J, leaving 12 bases between. CDR3 coding DNA: TGTGCCAGCAGTTATTCCCAGACTTACTCTGGGGCCAACGTCCTGACTTTC. It encodes CASSYSQTYSGANVLTF.

The CDR3 is CASSIAWQETQYF. DNA of the CDR3: TGTGCCAGTAGTATAGCCTGGCAAGAGACCCAGTACTTC. V and J are TRBV19 and TRBJ2-5; D uncertain. CDR1 and CDR2 from the germline V gene are LNHDA and SQIVND (reference sequence). The CDR3 has 13 residues. The V and J ends lost 1 base and 2 bases respectively, with 5 bases between them.

This clonotype was observed a few times. This sequence joins TRBV7-9 and TRBJ2-7; TRBD1 aligns across 9 bases. The CDR3 runs 15 residues. The J segment lost 4 bases and the V segment lost 8 bases, leaving 12 bases of the junction unmatched. In germline, CDR1 is SEHNR, CDR2 FQNEAQ (reference sequence). The DNA of the CDR3 is TGTGCCAGCTCCTTCACGGCGGGACAGGGATACGAGCAGTACTTC. Translated, it gives CASSFTAGQGYEQYF.